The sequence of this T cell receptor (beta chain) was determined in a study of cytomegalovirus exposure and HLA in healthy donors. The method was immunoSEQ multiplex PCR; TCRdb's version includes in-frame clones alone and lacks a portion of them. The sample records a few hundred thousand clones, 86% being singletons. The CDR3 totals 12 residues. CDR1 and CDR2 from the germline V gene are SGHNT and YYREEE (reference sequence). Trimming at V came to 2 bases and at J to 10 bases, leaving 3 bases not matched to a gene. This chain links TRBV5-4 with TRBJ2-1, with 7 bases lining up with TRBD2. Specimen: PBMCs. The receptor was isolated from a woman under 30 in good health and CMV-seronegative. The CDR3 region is CASSFHSGEQFF. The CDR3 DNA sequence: TGTGCCAGCAGCTTTCATAGCGGGGAGCAGTTCTTC. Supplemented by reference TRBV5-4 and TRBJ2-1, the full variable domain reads ETGVTQSPTHLIKTRGQQVTLRCSSQSGHNTVSWYQQALGQGPQFIFQYYREEENGRGNFPPRFSGLQFPNYSSELNVNALELDDSALYLCASSFHSGEQFFGPGTRLTVL.